The 20 T cell receptor beta chains below all came from one sample that was sequenced in a study of blood T cell repertoires in COVID-19. TCRdb's copy holds only in-frame clones and misses some; the assay was immunoSEQ multiplex PCR. The top ten hold roughly 12% of the sample, which has roughly 260,000 clones, approximately 91% seen once. Material for sequencing was peripheral blood. The receptor set was obtained from a woman in her twenties or thirties with COVID-19, enrolled during active disease.

J is TRBJ2-5 and V is TRBV9; D is uncertain. Germline V gives CDR1 SGDLS, CDR2 YYNGEE. The CDR3 totals 13 residues. The V and J ends lost 0 bases and 4 bases respectively, with 7 bases between them. The CDR3 loop is CASSVDGPETQYF. The CDR3 DNA sequence: TGTGCCAGCAGCGTAGACGGTCCAGAGACCCAGTACTTC. Looking up the rest from reference TRBV9 and TRBJ2-5 gives the full variable domain: DSGVTQTPKHLITATGQRVTLRCSPRSGDLSVYWYQQSLDQGLQFLIQYYNGEERAKGNILERFSAQQFPDLHSELNLSSLELGDSALYFCASSVDGPETQYFGPGTRLLVL.

V is TRBV5-4 and J is TRBJ1-4; TRBD1 agrees at 9 bases. With V trimmed by 3 bases and J by 6 bases, 6 bases remained unmatched. The CDR3 has 15 residues. CDR1 is SGHNT, CDR2 YYREEE, per germline (reference sequence). DNA for the CDR3: TGTGCCAGCAGCTCCAAGACAGGGGGAGATGAAAAACTGTTTTTT. Translating gives CASSSKTGGDEKLFF.

This chain connects TRBV6-6 to TRBJ1-1; D ambiguous. V lost 4 bases to trimming and J lost 10 bases, with 16 bases between them. The V gene's germline CDR1 is MNHNY and CDR2 SVGAGI (reference sequence). CDR3 length: 13 amino acids. This CDR3 is CASSSPGAPGAFF. In nucleotides, the CDR3 is TGTGCCAGCAGTTCTCCGGGAGCCCCCGGAGCTTTCTTT.

The rearrangement links TRBV9 to TRBJ2-7; unclear D gene. V was cut by 0 bases and J by 5 bases, with 3 bases left in between. In germline, CDR1 is SGDLS, CDR2 YYNGEE. There are 11 residues in the CDR3. CDR3 nucleotides: TGTGCCAGCAGCGTAGGTAACGAGCAGTACTTC. Residues: CASSVGNEQYF.

The chain combines TRBV29-1 with TRBJ1-1; a weak D match, TRBD1 (5 bases). Deletions cut 3 bases from V and 7 bases from J, with 24 bases between. CDR1 is SQVTM, CDR2 ANQGSEA, per germline. The CDR3 runs to 16 residues. This chain's CDR3 is CSVEIFPSGLSNEAFF. CDR3 DNA: TGCAGCGTTGAGATCTTTCCGTCAGGGCTGTCGAATGAAGCTTTCTTT. Full variable domain (rest looked up from reference TRBV29-1 and TRBJ1-1): SAVISQKPSRDICQRGTSLTIQCQVDSQVTMMFWYRQQPGQSLTLIATANQGSEATYESGFVIDKFPISRPNLTFSTLTVSNMSPEDSSIYLCSVEIFPSGLSNEAFFGQGTRLTVV.

The J gene is TRBJ1-2, the V gene TRBV18, with 7 bases that match TRBD1. The CDR3 totals 14 residues. From germline, CDR1 is KGHSH and CDR2 LQKENI. The ends lost 4 bases at V and 0 bases at J; junction bases unmatched: 2. This CDR3 reads CASSQGTANYGYTF. CDR3 nucleotides: TGTGCCAGCTCACAAGGGACAGCTAACTATGGCTACACCTTC.

The chain carries TRBV7-9 and TRBJ2-7; the D is unclear. Trimming took off 2 bases at V and 0 bases at J, with 14 bases between the two ends. Germline V gene sequence: CDR1 SEHNR, CDR2 FQNEAQ (reference sequence). The length of the CDR3 is 16 residues. The CDR3 region is CASSLPTGKSSYEQYF. CDR3 nucleotides: TGTGCCAGCAGCTTACCCACGGGTAAGAGCTCCTACGAGCAGTACTTC.

V and J are TRBV10-1 and TRBJ1-2; 10 bases are a match to TRBD1. Germline CDR1 is WNHNN and CDR2 is SYGVQD (reference sequence). CDR3 size: 13 residues. V shed 5 bases and J 5 bases; nucleotides not matched to a gene: 2. Here the CDR3 reads CASSPGQGYGYTF. CDR3 in DNA: TGCGCCAGCAGTCCGGGACAGGGGTATGGCTACACCTTC.

This clone showed up just once. The rearrangement joins TRBV6-1 to TRBJ2-5, with a weak D call TRBD1 (7 bases). The germline V gene has CDR1 MNHNS and CDR2 SASEGT. V was shortened by 2 bases and J by 5 bases, with 12 bases between the two germline ends. This CDR3 contains 14 residues. CDR3 nucleotide sequence: TGTGCCAGCAGTGAACGGAGGGGGCGGGAGACCCAGTACTTC. This translates into CASSERRGRETQYF.

V is TRBV9 and J is TRBJ2-2, with D unresolved. The CDR3 covers 12 residues. CDR1 is SGDLS and CDR2 is YYNGEE in the germline V gene. V lost 3 bases to trimming and J lost 6 bases, with 6 bases between them. The CDR3 here is CASSASPGELFF. DNA of the CDR3: TGTGCCAGCAGCGCCTCCCCCGGGGAGCTGTTTTTT.

CDR3 protein: CASSMTDTYEQYF. CDR3 bases: TGTGCCAGCAGCATGACAGACACCTACGAGCAGTACTTC. The chain carries TRBV9 and TRBJ2-7; maybe TRBD1 (5 bases). Looked up from germline, CDR1 is SGDLS and CDR2 is YYNGEE. V lost 4 bases to trimming and J lost 2 bases, with 10 bases between them. The CDR3 runs 13 residues.

The chain joins TRBV9 to TRBJ2-7; D remains unclear. With 1 base removed from V and 7 bases from J, the gap between germline ends came to 12 bases. The CDR3 length is 13 residues. The V gene's germline CDR1 is SGDLS and CDR2 YYNGEE. CDR3 nucleotide sequence: TGTGCCAGCAGCGTAAGCTCCGGGTGGGAGCAGTACTTC. As protein: CASSVSSGWEQYF.

For this clone: Other DNA sequences in the same sample also yield this CDR3. The CDR3 loop reads CASSPTGQNEKLFF. The CDR3 nucleotides read TGTGCCAGCAGTCCGACAGGGCAAAATGAAAAACTGTTTTTT. The V and J genes are TRBV2 and TRBJ1-4, with 7 bases fitting TRBD1. The germline V gene encodes CDR1 SNHLY and CDR2 FYNNEI. Trimming removed 5 bases from V and 5 bases from J; junction bases left unmatched: 5. There are 14 residues in the CDR3.

In DNA form, the CDR3 reads TGTGCCAGCAGCCAAGTGGGACAGCTCAGGGAGACCCAGTACTTC. Its protein is CASSQVGQLRETQYF. J is TRBJ2-5 and V is TRBV14; 7 bases are a match to TRBD1. The junction had 7 bases not matched to a gene; V was cut back by 1 base and J by 5 bases. Germline loops: CDR1 SGHDN, CDR2 FVKESK. This CDR3 comprises 15 residues.

V usage is TRBV24-1 and J usage is TRBJ2-5, with 11 bases aligning to TRBD2. CDR1 is KGHDR and CDR2 is SFDVKD in the germline V gene. Trimming cost V 4 bases and J 1 base; bases outside gene matches: 7. CDR3 size: 17 residues. As DNA, the CDR3 is TGTGCCACCAGTGAAGCCGGGACTAGCGGTCTCCAAGAGACCCAGTACTTC. Amino acid sequence: CATSEAGTSGLQETQYF.

This clone was counted a few times. The junction does not match germline at one end; this may be a read error. This rearrangement joins TRBV6-5 to TRBJ1-3; TRBD1 might be the D (6 bases). Per the germline V gene, CDR1 is MNHEY and CDR2 is SVGAGI. CDR3 length: 16 amino acids. The CDR3 sequence is CASTYLSTGSGNTIYF. The DNA of the CDR3 is TGTGCCAGCACTTACCTCTCGACAGGATCTGGAAACACCATATATTTT.

The table lists this clone with a count of one. This specimen includes other DNA sequences encoding the same CDR3. The CDR3 DNA reads as TGTGCCAGCAGTTTAGCGGGAGTCGGGGAGACCCAGTACTTC. It specifies CASSLAGVGETQYF. The chain uses TRBV27 and TRBJ2-5; TRBD2 aligns across 7 bases. This CDR3 contains 14 residues. Per the germline V gene, CDR1 is MNHEY and CDR2 is SMNVEV (reference sequence). The junction had 5 bases not matched to a gene; V was cut back by 2 bases and J by 5 bases.

The chain links TRBV15 to TRBJ2-7; D may be TRBD1 (6 bases). Germline CDR1 reads LNHNV; CDR2 reads YYDKDF (reference sequence). V was shortened by 4 bases and J by 4 bases, with 20 bases between the two germline ends. The CDR3 contains 16 residues. CDR3 sequence: CATSTNWGPTGYEQYF. The DNA of the CDR3 is TGTGCCACCAGCACCAATTGGGGCCCTACAGGGTACGAGCAGTACTTC. Supplemented by reference TRBV15 and TRBJ2-7, the full variable domain reads DAMVIQNPRYQVTQFGKPVTLSCSQTLNHNVMYWYQQKSSQAPKLLFHYYDKDFNNEADTPDNFQSRRPNTSFCFLDIRSPGLGDTAMYLCATSTNWGPTGYEQYFGPGTRLTVT.

The chain couples TRBV19 to TRBJ2-1, with a tentative D call TRBD2 (5 bases). Germline assignment: CDR1 LNHDA and CDR2 SQIVND (reference sequence). V lost 3 bases and J lost 2, with 11 bases in between. This CDR3 has 15 residues. CDR3 residues: CASSITRTTYNEQFF. The DNA for the CDR3 is TGTGCCAGTAGTATCACTAGGACGACCTACAATGAGCAGTTCTTC.

The rearrangement uses TRBV19 and TRBJ2-3; unclear D gene. V shed 6 bases and J shed 2 bases, with 6 bases lying between them. Germline CDR1 is LNHDA and CDR2 is SQIVND (reference sequence). The CDR3 extends over 12 amino acids. CDR3: CASRSYTDTQYF. DNA for the CDR3: TGTGCCAGTAGGAGCTACACAGATACGCAGTATTTT.